This entry is about one T cell receptor beta chain. Method: immunoSEQ multiplex PCR; TCRdb's copy keeps in-frame clones and lacks some. Of about 10,000 clones listed, roughly 58% are singletons. The sample is drawn from a study of tumour-infiltrating T cells in Burkitt lymphoma. Across the whole study: Productive clonality predicted overall and progression-free survival.

The sample comprised tumor tissue. This clonotype was sampled from a human donor with diffuse large B-cell lymphoma.

The CDR3 region is CASSNERGALWNQPQHF. CDR3 sequence (DNA): TGTGCCAGCTCGAACGAACGTGGGGCGTTATGGAATCAGCCCCAGCATTTT. The chain uses TRBV28 and TRBJ1-5, with D perhaps matching TRBD1 (5 bases). Trimming took 8 bases from V and 4 from J, leaving 24 bases between them. This CDR3 is 17 amino acids long. The germline V gene encodes CDR1 MDHEN and CDR2 SYDVKM. The variable domain in full, with the rest retrieved from reference TRBV28 and TRBJ1-5, is DVKVTQSSRYLVKRTGEKVFLECVQDMDHENMFWYRQDPGLGLRLIYFSYDVKMKEKGDIPEGYSVSREKKERFSLILESASTNQTSMYLCASSNERGALWNQPQHFGDGTRLSIL.